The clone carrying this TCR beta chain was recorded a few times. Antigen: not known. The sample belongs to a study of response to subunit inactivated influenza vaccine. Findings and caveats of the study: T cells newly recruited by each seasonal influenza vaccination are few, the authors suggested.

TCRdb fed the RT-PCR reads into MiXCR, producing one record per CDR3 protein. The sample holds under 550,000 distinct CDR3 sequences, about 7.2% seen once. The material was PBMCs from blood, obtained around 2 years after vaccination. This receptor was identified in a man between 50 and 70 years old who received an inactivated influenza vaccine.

The CDR3 sequence: CASSPGTAATNEKLFF. CDR3 nucleotides: TGTGCCAGCAGCCCCGGGACAGCAGCAACTAATGAAAAACTGTTTTTT. The V call is TRBV4-2, the J call TRBJ1-4; 7 nucleotides agree with TRBD1. V lost 4 bases and J lost 0; bases outside the gene matches: 5. The germline CDR1 and CDR2 sequences are LGHNA and YNFKEQ. The CDR3 sequence is 16 residues long.